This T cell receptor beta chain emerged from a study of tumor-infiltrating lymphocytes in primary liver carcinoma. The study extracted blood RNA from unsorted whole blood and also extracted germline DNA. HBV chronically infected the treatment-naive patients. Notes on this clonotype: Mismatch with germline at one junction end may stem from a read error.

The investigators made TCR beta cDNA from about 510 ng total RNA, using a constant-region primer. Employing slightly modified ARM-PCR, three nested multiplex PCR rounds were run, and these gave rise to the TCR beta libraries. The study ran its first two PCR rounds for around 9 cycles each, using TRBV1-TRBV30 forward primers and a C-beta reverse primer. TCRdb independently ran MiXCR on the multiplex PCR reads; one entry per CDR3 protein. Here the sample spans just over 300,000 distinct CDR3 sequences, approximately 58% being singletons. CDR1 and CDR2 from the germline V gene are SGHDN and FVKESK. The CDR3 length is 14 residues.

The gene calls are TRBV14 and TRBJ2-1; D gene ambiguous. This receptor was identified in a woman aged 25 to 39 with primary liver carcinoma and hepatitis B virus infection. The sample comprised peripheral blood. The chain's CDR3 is CAGSHRTNYNEQFF. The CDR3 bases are TGTGCCGGCAGCCATCGGACGAACTACAATGAGCAGTTCTTC.